Reported below is one TCR beta chain. Its target antigen remains unknown. Base qualities are not provided; no much larger clone lies one nucleotide away. Counted from cysteine to phenylalanine, this CDR3 has 14 amino acids. Of all the DNA, just the CDR3 is kept, 42 bases in frame from base 1. Trimming takes 2 bases from V and 4 bases from J, and the germline ends sit 12 bases apart. CDR1 and CDR2 are drawn from the germline V gene: SGDLS, YYNGEE. The source of the sample is a study of T-cell reconstitution after alpha-beta-depleted transplantation in children (dated by TCRdb to the mid-2010s). Some background on the complete study: Using TCR repertoire profiling, the study followed T-cell immune reconstitution in a quantitative way in children after TCRalphabeta/CD19-depleted allogeneic hematopoietic cell transplantation.

Libraries were prepared through PCR. The sample was run on an Illumina HiSeq 2500. TCR library preparation used molecular barcoding, with unique molecular identifiers applied to normalize quantification of the TCRbeta repertoire. TCRdb redid the processing of the public reads, applying fastp at Q25 and MiXCR, and retained in-frame beta chains. Every CDR3 protein is listed once, alongside the most common genes and DNA of its rows. The table for this sample lists about 540,000 distinct CDR3 sequences; 18% of them were counted only once. The top ten clonotypes cover approximately 3% of the sample. The starting material was PBMCs from the stem cell graft donor, obtained from the stem cell graft. The sequence was collected from a human donor who donated a stem cell graft to a child with acute lymphoblastic leukemia. The rearrangement joined TRBV9 to TRBJ2-5; the D region possibly corresponds to TRBD2 (6 bases align). CDR3 protein: CASSVRTNIETQYF. The nucleotide sequence reads TGTGCCAGCAGCGTCCGGACTAACATAGAGACCCAGTACTTC.